This TCR beta chain was profiled in a study of shared clonotypes between healthy human individuals. CDR3 length equals 15 residues. Germline V gene sequence: CDR1 MNHNS, CDR2 SASEGT. V was clipped by 5 bases and J by 5 bases, with 17 bases between them. The deep-level immunoSEQ assay was used. What was sequenced on ten immunoSEQ deep assay plates was unsorted PBMC DNA. TCRdb's copy holds only in-frame clones and misses some; the assay was immunoSEQ multiplex PCR. The repertoire has about half a million clones, around 73% of them found once; the top ten carry 12%. The sample was PBMCs. The gene calls are TRBV6-1 and TRBJ2-3; TRBD2 might be the D (6 bases). This receptor was taken from a middle-aged woman in good health. Some clones in this sample may be carry-over from other donors' samples. The DNA of the CDR3 is TGTGCCAGCAGTTTCGGGGGAGTAATTAGAGATACGCAGTATTTT. Its translation is CASSFGGVIRDTQYF.